This T cell receptor beta chain was retrieved from a study of shared T cell receptors in the human thymus. V shed 1 base, J shed 7 bases, and the junction held 13 bases outside the gene matches. CDR3 size: 19 residues. In germline, CDR1 is GTSNPN, CDR2 SVGIG (reference sequence). Here immunoSEQ multiplex PCR was the method, and the copy in TCRdb shows in-frame clones only, minus some. The sample includes about 660,000 clones, about 89% of them seen just once. These same data were also listed under a study on human thymus T cells. That work states: Thymic samples were excised during corrective heart operations. V and J genes seemed to be used with bias in thymic and blood repertoires. Thymic repertoires of unrelated individuals were reported in related research to overlap highly.

This sequence was found in a boy in the first two years of life with a congenital heart defect. Source material: thymocytes. This chain links TRBV30 with TRBJ2-1; 16 bases match TRBD2. The CDR3 is CAWSGGLGLAGGPWNEQFF. The DNA for the CDR3 is TGTGCCTGGAGTGGGGGACTGGGACTAGCGGGAGGGCCTTGGAATGAGCAGTTCTTC.